One sample yielded the 10 T cell receptor beta chains listed below, sequenced in a study of naive and memory T cell subsets. Two oligonucleotides, mixed equimolar, formed the beta constant-region primer covering TRBC1 and TRBC2. Four rounds of PCR amplified the ligated cDNA using nested alpha and beta constant-region primers plus SP2. TCRdb re-called the UMI-ligation and nested PCR reads with MiXCR, one entry per CDR3 protein. Here the sample spans approximately 140,000 distinct CDR3 sequences, approximately 22% being singletons. Study observations and caveats: Naive repertoires, especially CD8, held a few larger clonotypes, possibly memory cells re-expressing CD45RA.

What these receptors recognize is not known. The source material was naive CD4+ T cells from blood. These receptors were collected from a human donor in good health.

This chain links TRBV5-1 with TRBJ2-3; D gene uncertain. Germline CDR1 reads SGHRS; CDR2 reads YFSETQ. Between the trimmed V and J ends, which lost 1 base and 1 base, there was a span of 4 bases. The CDR3 is made up of 13 amino acids. The CDR3 DNA sequence: TGCGCCAGCAGCTTGTACGGCACAGATACGCAGTATTTT. Protein: CASSLYGTDTQYF.

This clonotype was seen ten or more times. This chain links TRBV15 with TRBJ1-4, with unresolved D. Germline V CDR1 and CDR2: LNHNV, YYDKDF (reference sequence). V lost 4 bases to trimming and J lost 7 bases, with 16 bases between them. The CDR3 extends over 15 amino acids. The CDR3 region has the DNA TGTGCCACCAGCATCGTTATGGCGGGAGTTGAAAAACTGTTTTTT. Amino acid sequence: CATSIVMAGVEKLFF.

This clonotype was seen a handful of times. The genes are TRBV11-2 and TRBJ1-6; TRBD1 matches at 7 bases. Looked up from germline, CDR1 is SGHAT and CDR2 is FQNNGV. Unmatched junction bases numbered 4, after V lost 1 base and J lost 7 bases. There are 15 residues in the CDR3. The CDR3 is CASSLVGRGNSPLHF. For the CDR3, the DNA is TGTGCCAGCAGCTTAGTGGGCAGGGGGAATTCACCCCTCCACTTT.

This clonotype was detected a few times. The chain couples TRBV5-6 to TRBJ1-5; D not resolved. The germline CDR1 and CDR2 sequences are SGHDT and YYEEEE. Trimming stripped 2 bases from V and 7 bases from J, with 7 bases between. This CDR3 is built from 12 residues. CDR3 bases: TGTGCCAGCAGCTTCATGGGACAGCCCCAGCATTTT. Residues: CASSFMGQPQHF.

This clonotype came up many times. V and J are TRBV10-2 and TRBJ2-5; 8 positions agree with TRBD2. The germline V gene has CDR1 WSHSY and CDR2 SAAADI. The CDR3 length is 13 residues. J gave up 4 bases and V 8 bases, and 6 bases lay outside the gene matches. The CDR3 region is CASLAGLPETQYF. In DNA form, the CDR3 reads TGCGCCAGCTTAGCGGGGTTACCAGAGACCCAGTACTTC.

The chain employs TRBV5-1 and TRBJ2-5, with unresolved D. V dropped 0 bases and J dropped 2 bases, with 11 bases sitting between them. The CDR3 has 15 residues. CDR1 and CDR2 from the germline V gene are SGHRS and YFSETQ. The CDR3 protein is CASSLGAAIQETQYF. CDR3 nucleotide sequence: TGCGCCAGCAGCTTGGGGGCAGCAATACAAGAGACCCAGTACTTC.

The rearrangement uses TRBV10-3 and TRBJ2-7; D remains ambiguous. Germline CDR1 is ENHRY and CDR2 is SYGVKD. CDR3 length: 13 amino acids. The V and J ends lost 4 bases and 2 bases respectively, with 9 bases between them. CDR3 in amino acids: CAISVSPTYEQYF. CDR3 nucleotide sequence: TGTGCCATCAGTGTCTCCCCTACCTACGAGCAGTACTTC.

The table lists this clonotype with many counts. The rearrangement uses TRBV30 and TRBJ2-3; a weak D match, TRBD2 (6 bases). The ends were cut back, 4 bases at V and 10 bases at J, with 18 bases in the middle. The germline V gene has CDR1 GTSNPN and CDR2 SVGIG (reference sequence). The length of the CDR3 is 13 residues. The CDR3, as DNA: TGTGCCTGGATTGCGCGGGGCCTAGGTGCGCAGTATTTT. Translating gives CAWIARGLGAQYF.

This clonotype appeared a few times. The chain uses TRBV29-1 and TRBJ2-3; D may be TRBD2 (5 bases). In germline, CDR1 is SQVTM, CDR2 ANQGSEA. The CDR3 totals 16 residues. Trimming stripped 8 bases from V and 2 bases from J, with 23 bases between. In nucleotides, the CDR3 is TGCAGCCTCCGCCCTCCGCGAGGACTGCCCACAGATACGCAGTATTTT. This encodes CSLRPPRGLPTDTQYF.

The table lists this clonotype with many counts. The V gene is TRBV19, the J gene TRBJ2-5; D call uncertain. Deletions cut 3 bases from V and 4 bases from J, with 9 bases between. Per the germline V gene, CDR1 is LNHDA and CDR2 is SQIVND (reference sequence). The CDR3 runs 13 residues. DNA for the CDR3: TGTGCCAGTAGTATGGAAGGTCGAGAGACCCAGTACTTC. Translated, it gives CASSMEGRETQYF.